This T cell receptor (beta chain) originates from a study of T-cell reconstitution after alpha-beta-depleted transplantation in children. Remarks on this clonotype: As yet, its antigen is unknown.

Study conclusions and caveats: Most T-cell counts and diversity one year after the transplant came from T cells that were newly produced. For some patients, TCRbeta diversity was high at day 60 because of recipient T cells and thymic progenitors that survived. Alpha-beta T cells about two months after transplant reportedly derived from several hundred expanded graft clones.

Germline-derived CDR1 and CDR2 are LNHNV and YYDKDF (reference sequence). This CDR3 is 15 amino acids long. V lost 1 base, J lost 2 bases, and 9 bases lay in between. Preparation of the TCRbeta library used unique molecular identifiers. TCRdb reprocessed the PCR reads via MiXCR and lists one record per CDR3 protein. Found here are roughly 400,000 distinct CDR3 sequences, 43% of them singletons; the top ten hold 25% to 30%. This sequence joins TRBV15 and TRBJ2-1; possibly TRBD1 for D (6 bases). This specimen consisted of PBMCs, obtained before TCRalphabeta/CD19-depleted stem cell transplant. This clonotype was sampled from a girl aged 2-10 years with aplastic anemia, due to receive a stem cell transplant. CDR3 loop: CATSRGQVPYNEQFF. DNA for the CDR3: TGTGCCACCAGCAGAGGACAGGTTCCCTACAATGAGCAGTTCTTC.